This is a list of T cell receptor beta chains from one sample in a study of T cells in localized non-small cell lung cancer. The data were produced by immunoSEQ multiplex PCR, yet TCRdb's version contains in-frame clones alone and is incomplete. Of roughly 48,000 clones in the sample, around 80% were seen once. Source: PBMCs, taken before any cancer treatment. The receptors were sampled from a woman aged 35-75 years with stage II lung adenocarcinoma. Each CDR3 is given with its conserved first and last residue. Fields, in order: J gene, D gene, V gene, clone size, CDR3 DNA, CDR3 protein. A D gene is named only where the DNA matches it firmly. The size field is filled for only some rows; it gives once, few, many or a size class.

TRBJ1-2 TRBD1 TRBV2 - TGTGCCAGCAGTGCCCGGGACAGGGGGACCGGCTACACCTTC CASSARDRGTGYTF
TRBJ1-1 - TRBV11-2 - TGTACCAGCAGCCGATTTACAGGGAACACTGAAGCTTTCTTT CTSSRFTGNTEAFF
TRBJ2-1 TRBD2 TRBV7-3 - TGTGCCAGCAGCCGACTAGCGGGGCGCTACAATGAGCAGTTCTTC CASSRLAGRYNEQFF
TRBJ2-7 TRBD1 TRBV6-1 - TGTGCCAGCAGTGTAGCCCCCGGACAGGGGGCGAAAGAGCAGTACTTC CASSVAPGQGAKEQYF
TRBJ1-1 TRBD1 TRBV10-1 few TGCGCCAGCAGATCGGACAGGTACAACACTGAAGCTTTCTTT CASRSDRYNTEAFF
TRBJ1-6 TRBD1 TRBV19 - TGTGCCAGCTCTCGACAGGGTGTAAATTCACCCCTCCACTTT CASSRQGVNSPLHF
TRBJ1-4 - TRBV9 - TGTGCCAGCAGCGTAGAACCCGACCCTGAAAAACTGTTTTTT CASSVEPDPEKLFF
TRBJ1-3 - TRBV4-1 - TGCGCCAGCAGCCAAGATTACGGACTCTTTGGAAACACCATATATTTT CASSQDYGLFGNTIYF
TRBJ2-3 TRBD2 TRBV5-1 few TGCGCCAGCAGCTCCACTAGCGGGGGGGATGATACGCAGTATTTT CASSSTSGGDDTQYF
TRBJ1-2 - TRBV6-6 - TGTGCCAGCAGTTCCTCAGCGGGCTATGGCTACACCTTC CASSSSAGYGYTF
TRBJ2-4 TRBD2 TRBV7-9 - TGTGCCAGCAGCACGCTAGCGGCCGGGTTCTTGAACGGAAACATTCAGTACTTC CASSTLAAGFLNGNIQYF
TRBJ1-4 TRBD1 TRBV7-8 - TGTGCCAGCAGCTCTAGACAGGGGGCGAGAGAAAAACTGTTTTTT CASSSRQGAREKLFF
TRBJ2-7 - TRBV28 - TGTGCCAGCAAGCGGACGGGAACCTACGAGCAGTACTTC CASKRTGTYEQYF
TRBJ2-6 - TRBV11-2 - TGTGCCAGCAGCTTGGTAACCGGGGCCAACGTCCTGACTTTC CASSLVTGANVLTF
TRBJ2-1 - TRBV23-1 - TGCGCCATTCCGGGCCTAGCTGACAACCATGAGCAGTTCTTC CAIPGLADNHEQFF
TRBJ1-5 - TRBV15 - TGTGCCACTAGTCAGGGGCTAGGTTCCAATCAGCCCCAGCATTTT CATSQGLGSNQPQHF
TRBJ2-7 - TRBV5-4 - TGTGCCAGCAGCATTCCGGGACTTTACGAGCAGTACTTC CASSIPGLYEQYF